The 31 T cell receptor beta chains below were found in one sample sequenced in a study of immune evolution from preneoplasia to lung adenocarcinoma. The protocol was immunoSEQ multiplex PCR, while the TCRdb copy is restricted to in-frame clones and leaves out a portion. The data contain 39,000 or so clones, under 80% of them singletons. Sequencing was carried out using FFPE invasive lung adenocarcinoma tissue. The receptor source for this set is a person in their sixties or seventies with lung adenocarcinoma.

The rearrangement joins TRBV2 to TRBJ2-7, with 7 bases identical to TRBD1. V was clipped by 4 bases and J by 5 bases; unmatched bases: 2. CDR1 is SNHLY and CDR2 is FYNNEI in the germline V gene. The CDR3 covers 12 residues. In DNA, the CDR3 is TGTGCCAGCAGTGGGACAGGTAACGAGCAGTACTTC. Protein product: CASSGTGNEQYF. Combining the CDR3 with reference TRBV2 and TRBJ2-7 gives the whole variable domain EPEVTQTPSHQVTQMGQEVILRCVPISNHLYFYWYRQILGQKVEFLVSFYNNEISEKSEIFDDQFSVERPDGSNFTLKIRSTKLEDSAMYFCASSGTGNEQYFGPGTRLTVT.

In its sample, this clone was seen a few times. The chain carries TRBV29-1 and TRBJ2-7, with 8 bases identical to TRBD1. Germline-derived CDR1 and CDR2 are SQVTM and ANQGSEA. V shed 5 bases and J 3 bases; nucleotides not matched to a gene: 6. The CDR3 has 13 amino acids. CDR3 loop: CSVRTGNVYEQYF. CDR3 nucleotide sequence: TGCAGCGTTAGGACAGGGAACGTCTACGAGCAGTACTTC.

The chain recombines TRBV6-5 with TRBJ2-7; D remains ambiguous. This CDR3 contains 15 residues. V was pared by 6 bases and J by 0 bases, with 15 bases between. Germline assignment: CDR1 MNHEY and CDR2 SVGAGI. The CDR3 sequence: CASSRAGLSSYEQYF. Here the CDR3 DNA reads TGTGCCAGCAGCCGCGCCGGTTTAAGCTCCTACGAGCAGTACTTC.

Comment on this clone: Other DNA sequences in this specimen translate into the identical CDR3. The gene calls are TRBV27 and TRBJ2-7; a possible D gene is TRBD2 (7 bases). Germline CDR1 reads MNHEY; CDR2 reads SMNVEV (reference sequence). This CDR3 has 17 amino acids. The V and J ends lost 5 bases and 2 bases respectively, with 22 bases between them. The CDR3 is CASSLRPSRGAAYEQYF. CDR3 nucleotide sequence: TGTGCCAGCAGTCTTCGCCCCTCCCGGGGGGCAGCCTACGAGCAGTACTTC.

The chain links TRBV7-9 to TRBJ2-3, with D maybe TRBD1 (6 bases). Per germline, CDR1 SEHNR and CDR2 FQNEAQ (reference sequence). V gave up 4 bases and J gave up 2 bases, with 7 bases separating them. This CDR3 is 13 amino acids long. CDR3 loop: CASSWDNTDTQYF. CDR3 coding DNA: TGTGCCAGCAGCTGGGACAACACAGATACGCAGTATTTT. The complete variable domain, with remaining parts taken from reference TRBV7-9 and TRBJ2-3, reads DTGVSQNPRHKITKRGQNVTFRCDPISEHNRLYWYRQTLGQGPEFLTYFQNEAQLEKSRLLSDRFSAERPKGSFSTLEIQRTEQGDSAMYLCASSWDNTDTQYFGPGTRLTVL.

This chain links TRBV5-4 with TRBJ2-3; D is unclear. In germline, CDR1 is SGHNT, CDR2 YYREEE (reference sequence). The length of the CDR3 is 13 residues. V was clipped by 3 bases and J by 0 bases, with 5 bases between them. CDR3 residues: CASSSDSTDTQYF. The CDR3 region has the DNA TGTGCCAGCAGCTCGGACAGCACAGATACGCAGTATTTT.

The chain couples TRBV19 to TRBJ2-1; weak D call: TRBD2 (5 bases). The CDR3 contains 15 residues. V was cut by 3 bases and J by 0 bases, with 9 bases left in between. Germline loops: CDR1 LNHDA, CDR2 SQIVND (reference sequence). The CDR3 DNA is TGTGCCAGTAGTATTGCCGGGAACTCCTACAATGAGCAGTTCTTC. Translated, it gives CASSIAGNSYNEQFF. Using reference TRBV19 and TRBJ2-1 for the parts outside the CDR3, the full variable domain is DGGITQSPKYLFRKEGQNVTLSCEQNLNHDAMYWYRQDPGQGLRLIYYSQIVNDFQKGDIAEGYSVSREKKESFPLTVTSAQKNPTAFYLCASSIAGNSYNEQFFGPGTRLTVL.

This chain uses TRBV28 with TRBJ2-7; 9 bases agree with TRBD2. V was clipped by 10 bases and J by 5 bases; unmatched bases: 18. CDR3 length: 16 amino acids. Germline CDR1 reads MDHEN; CDR2 reads SYDVKM. The CDR3 DNA follows: TGTGCCACCAAAATGCTACGCGGGGGGGCTTTGGACGAGCAGTACTTC. Translation gives CATKMLRGGALDEQYF. Full variable domain (remainder filled in from reference TRBV28 and TRBJ2-7): DVKVTQSSRYLVKRTGEKVFLECVQDMDHENMFWYRQDPGLGLRLIYFSYDVKMKEKGDIPEGYSVSREKKERFSLILESASTNQTSMYLCATKMLRGGALDEQYFGPGTRLTVT.

The chain uses TRBV18 and TRBJ1-5, with a weak D call TRBD1 (6 bases). Germline values: CDR1 KGHSH, CDR2 LQKENI. Trimming stripped 3 bases from V and 7 bases from J, with 19 bases between. This CDR3 contains 16 residues. The CDR3 bases are TGTGCCAGCTCACCTAATCCGCTAGAGAGGGGGCAGCCCCAGCATTTT. It translates to CASSPNPLERGQPQHF. Combining the CDR3 with reference TRBV18 and TRBJ1-5 gives the whole variable domain NAGVMQNPRHLVRRRGQEARLRCSPMKGHSHVYWYRQLPEEGLKFMVYLQKENIIDESGMPKERFSAEFPKEGPSILRIQQVVRGDSAAYFCASSPNPLERGQPQHFGDGTRLSIL.

The chain joins TRBV7-2 to TRBJ2-5, with D unclear. The CDR3 has 13 residues. The V end lost 1 base, the J end lost 4 bases, and 7 bases lay between the germline ends. Germline V gives CDR1 SGHTA, CDR2 FQGNSA. The CDR3 nucleotides are TGTGCCAGCAGCTTAGGTCCGGGAGAGACCCAGTACTTC. Amino acid sequence: CASSLGPGETQYF.

The rearrangement uses TRBV5-4 and TRBJ1-1, with 9 bases lining up with TRBD1. V shed 5 bases and J 11 bases; nucleotides not matched to a gene: 7. Looked up from germline, CDR1 is SGHNT and CDR2 is YYREEE (reference sequence). This CDR3 spans 12 amino acids. As DNA, the CDR3 is TGTGCCAGCAGTCACAGGGGGCAGGCGGCTTTCTTT. Protein: CASSHRGQAAFF.

The chain joins TRBV6-1 to TRBJ1-5; no firm D call. Trimming shortened V by 6 bases and J by 6 bases, and 9 bases separated the two germline ends. Germline assignment: CDR1 MNHNS and CDR2 SASEGT. The CDR3 loop spans 12 amino acids. DNA of the CDR3: TGTGCCAGCAGCCACCTGGGTCAGCCCCAGCATTTT. Its protein product is CASSHLGQPQHF.

The gene calls are TRBV2 and TRBJ2-5; D gene unclear. V dropped 7 bases and J dropped 4 bases, with 7 bases sitting between them. CDR3 length equals 11 residues. Germline loops: CDR1 SNHLY, CDR2 FYNNEI. CDR3 protein: CASKLRETQYF. CDR3 sequence (DNA): TGTGCCAGCAAGCTGAGAGAGACCCAGTACTTC.

The rearrangement uses TRBV29-1 and TRBJ2-2; D is perhaps TRBD2 (6 bases). V lost 6 bases and J 8 bases, leaving 16 bases between the germline ends. Germline CDR1 and CDR2: SQVTM and ANQGSEA. The CDR3 runs 13 residues. The CDR3 DNA is TGCAGCGTACGGACTACCTCGGGGGGGGAGCTGTTTTTT. This gives the protein CSVRTTSGGELFF.

This chain links TRBV7-9 with TRBJ2-1, with TRBD1 as a possible D gene (5 bases). Deletions cut 6 bases from V and 8 bases from J, with 17 bases between. This CDR3 has 14 amino acids. Germline lookup yields CDR1 SEHNR and CDR2 FQNEAQ (reference sequence). The CDR3 loop reads CASSRGRVGYEQFF. DNA for the CDR3: TGTGCCAGCAGTAGGGGCAGGGTAGGCTATGAGCAGTTCTTC.

DNA for the CDR3: TGCGCCAGCAGCCAGGGGACAGGGCGGAATGAAGCTTTCTTT. This encodes CASSQGTGRNEAFF. The genes are TRBV5-1 and TRBJ1-1; 9 positions match TRBD1. The CDR3 covers 14 residues. The V gene end was trimmed by 4 bases and the J gene end by 7 bases; junction bases not matched to a gene: 8. Per the germline V gene, CDR1 is SGHRS and CDR2 is YFSETQ. Variable domain in full (rest from reference TRBV5-1 and TRBJ1-1): KAGVTQTPRYLIKTRGQQVTLSCSPISGHRSVSWYQQTPGQGLQFLFEYFSETQRNKGNFPGRFSGRQFSNSRSEMNVSTLELGDSALYLCASSQGTGRNEAFFGQGTRLTVV.

The V call is TRBV5-6, the J call TRBJ1-2, with a possible D match to TRBD1 (6 bases). This CDR3 has 13 residues. Germline CDR1 SGHDT, CDR2 YYEEEE. Trimming stripped 4 bases from V and 7 bases from J, with 14 bases between. CDR3 sequence: CASSLNRGGGYTF. For the CDR3, the DNA is TGTGCCAGCAGCCTGAACAGAGGGGGTGGCTACACCTTC. The full variable domain, completed using reference TRBV5-6 and TRBJ1-2, is DAGVTQSPTHLIKTRGQQVTLRCSPKSGHDTVSWYQQALGQGPQFIFQYYEEEERQRGNFPDRFSGHQFPNYSSELNVNALLLGDSALYLCASSLNRGGGYTFGSGTRLTVV.

The chain recombines TRBV19 with TRBJ2-2; 12 bases agree with TRBD2. Germline CDR1 is LNHDA and CDR2 is SQIVND (reference sequence). This CDR3 is 18 amino acids long. Trimming removed 4 bases from V and 4 bases from J; junction bases left unmatched: 10. The CDR3, as DNA: TGTGCCAGTAGTAAAACTAGCGGGAGGTATGGGGGCACCGGGGAGCTGTTTTTT. It specifies CASSKTSGRYGGTGELFF.

The V and J genes are TRBV7-3 and TRBJ2-1; 8 nucleotides match TRBD2. V shed 5 bases and J 10 bases; nucleotides not matched to a gene: 13. CDR1 and CDR2 from the germline V gene are SGHTA and FQGTGA. The CDR3 totals 15 residues. The CDR3 loop is CASSLMSSAGGEQFF. In nucleotides, the CDR3 is TGTGCCAGCAGCCTAATGTCTTCGGCGGGGGGCGAGCAGTTCTTC. Drawing the rest from reference TRBV7-3 and TRBJ2-1, the complete variable domain is GAGVSQTPSNKVTEKGKYVELRCDPISGHTALYWYRQSLGQGPEFLIYFQGTGAADDSGLPNDRFFAVRPEGSVSTLKIQRTERGDSAVYLCASSLMSSAGGEQFFGPGTRLTVL.

In nucleotides, the CDR3 is TGTGCCAGCAGTTCACGGGACAAAAACACCATATATTTT. This codes for CASSSRDKNTIYF. The chain links TRBV28 to TRBJ1-3; D possibly corresponds to TRBD1 (6 bases). CDR3 size: 13 residues. Germline CDR1 MDHEN, CDR2 SYDVKM. Trimming cost V 4 bases and J 6 bases, with 10 bases left between them.

This clone was detected only a few times. The rearrangement links TRBV28 to TRBJ2-4, with D perhaps assigned TRBD1 or TRBD2 (5 bases each). With 6 bases removed from V and 0 bases from J, the gap between germline ends came to 21 bases. CDR3 length: 18 residues. The germline CDR1 and CDR2 sequences are MDHEN and SYDVKM. The CDR3, as DNA: TGTGCCAGCAGCCATCCTCTGGGGACCGGGATAGCCAAAAACATTCAGTACTTC. It is translated as CASSHPLGTGIAKNIQYF.

The rearrangement joins TRBV29-1 to TRBJ2-7; D remains unclear. The CDR3 spans 13 residues. Trimming pared 4 bases from V and 5 bases from J, leaving 15 bases between. The germline CDR1 and CDR2 sequences are SQVTM and ANQGSEA. DNA for the CDR3: TGCAGCGTTGCTCAGTCAGCTGCCAACGAGCAGTACTTC. Residues: CSVAQSAANEQYF.

In this sample, this clone turned up a few times. The V call is TRBV18, the J call TRBJ2-7, with D perhaps matching TRBD1 (6 bases). The CDR3 consists of 13 residues. The germline V and J ends were trimmed by 3 bases and 1 base, with 7 bases remaining between them. CDR1 is KGHSH and CDR2 is LQKENI in the germline V gene. DNA of the CDR3: TGTGCCAGCTCACCCGGGACATCCTACGAGCAGTACTTC. Its protein product is CASSPGTSYEQYF.

The gene calls are TRBV18 and TRBJ1-1, with 7 bases aligning to TRBD1. Per the germline V gene, CDR1 is KGHSH and CDR2 is LQKENI. The CDR3 consists of 16 residues. After removal of 3 bases from V and 4 bases from J, the junction contained 11 bases not matched to a gene. CDR3 sequence reads: CASSPSQGRGGTEAFF. The CDR3 coding sequence is TGTGCCAGCTCACCGTCACAGGGGAGAGGTGGCACTGAAGCTTTCTTT.

The chain combines TRBV29-1 with TRBJ1-4; D is perhaps TRBD1 (5 bases). Germline assignment: CDR1 SQVTM and CDR2 ANQGSEA. V lost 4 bases to trimming and J lost 4 bases, with 19 bases between them. The CDR3 runs 16 residues. The CDR3 coding sequence is TGCAGCGTTGTGGCGGGCAGGGCTGGGAGTAATGAAAAACTGTTTTTT. Amino acids: CSVVAGRAGSNEKLFF.

This rearrangement joins TRBV7-8 to TRBJ2-1; 7 nucleotides align to TRBD2. Trimming removed 5 bases from V and 1 base from J; junction bases left unmatched: 14. Germline CDR1 SGHVS, CDR2 FQNEAQ. This CDR3 contains 18 residues. CDR3 sequence: CASSLRVWGRDSYNEQFF. As DNA, the CDR3 is TGTGCCAGCAGCCTACGGGTATGGGGGAGGGATTCCTACAATGAGCAGTTCTTC.

The chain couples TRBV15 to TRBJ2-7; TRBD2 matches at 10 bases. Germline CDR1 LNHNV, CDR2 YYDKDF (reference sequence). The CDR3 totals 17 residues. V shed 0 bases, J shed 4 bases, and the junction held 9 bases outside the gene matches. CDR3 in amino acids: CATSRDPSGSRLYEQYF. The CDR3 DNA reads as TGTGCCACCAGCAGAGATCCTAGCGGGAGCCGACTTTACGAGCAGTACTTC.

In this sample, this clone turned up once. The rearrangement links TRBV28 to TRBJ1-2; 7 bases fit TRBD1. V was clipped by 4 bases and J by 4 bases; unmatched bases: 15. This CDR3 is built from 17 residues. Germline V gene data show CDR1 as MDHEN and CDR2 as SYDVKM. Here the CDR3 reads CASSSNSQGSPPYGYTF. Here the CDR3 DNA reads TGTGCCAGCAGTTCCAATTCACAGGGGTCCCCTCCCTATGGCTACACCTTC.

The chain is built from TRBV2 and TRBJ2-3; 12 bases line up with TRBD1. The CDR3 has 17 residues. Germline CDR1 reads SNHLY; CDR2 reads FYNNEI. Trimming cost V 3 bases and J 0 bases; bases outside gene matches: 4. The CDR3 coding sequence is TGTGCCAGCAGTGAGGGACAGGGGGCTCCTAGCACAGATACGCAGTATTTT. Translating it yields CASSEGQGAPSTDTQYF. Drawing the rest from reference TRBV2 and TRBJ2-3, the complete variable domain is EPEVTQTPSHQVTQMGQEVILRCVPISNHLYFYWYRQILGQKVEFLVSFYNNEISEKSEIFDDQFSVERPDGSNFTLKIRSTKLEDSAMYFCASSEGQGAPSTDTQYFGPGTRLTVL.

V usage is TRBV27 and J usage is TRBJ1-2, with 7 bases matching TRBD1. V shed 4 bases, J shed 8 bases, and the junction held 4 bases outside the gene matches. The V gene's germline CDR1 is MNHEY and CDR2 SMNVEV (reference sequence). The CDR3 runs to 12 residues. CDR3 sequence: CASSSRQGGYTF. DNA of the CDR3: TGTGCCAGCAGTTCCAGACAGGGAGGCTACACCTTC.

This sequence joins TRBV28 and TRBJ2-5; D is perhaps TRBD1 or TRBD2 (6 bases each). Germline CDR1 MDHEN, CDR2 SYDVKM. The CDR3 covers 15 residues. V lost 6 bases, J lost 1 base, and 15 bases lay in between. The CDR3 nucleotides are TGTGCCAGCAGCGCCCCCAGGGGACTCCAAGAGACCCAGTACTTC. Its translation: CASSAPRGLQETQYF. The variable domain in full, with the rest retrieved from reference TRBV28 and TRBJ2-5, is DVKVTQSSRYLVKRTGEKVFLECVQDMDHENMFWYRQDPGLGLRLIYFSYDVKMKEKGDIPEGYSVSREKKERFSLILESASTNQTSMYLCASSAPRGLQETQYFGPGTRLLVL.